Sequencing of this T cell receptor (beta chain) was carried out in a study of T cells in Graves' hyperthyroidism and ophthalmopathy. Study results and limitations: A model using 13 V-J features told ophthalmopathy apart from stable hyperthyroidism.

The CDR3 extends over 14 amino acids. Trimming left V 1 base short and J 2 bases short, with 11 bases between. CDR1 is DFQATT, CDR2 SNEGSKA, per germline (reference sequence). Uncontrolled infection, other autoimmune disease, pregnancy and lactation each barred patients from inclusion. The PBMCs were taken from roughly 10 ml of fresh peripheral blood. This clonotype was seen ten or more times. What it binds is not known. What was amplified from RNA transcripts were TCR beta CDR3 regions. TCR CDR3 underwent first-round RT-PCR with the HTBI primer set. TCRdb reanalysed the multiplex PCR reads using MiXCR and keeps one entry per CDR3 protein. Counted here are roughly 630,000 distinct CDR3 sequences, 15% to 18% occurring once; the ten biggest clones make up approximately 7%.

Sequencing used blood. The receptor comes from a woman aged 30 to 39 with Graves' hyperthyroidism. This chain connects TRBV20-1 to TRBJ1-1; D remains ambiguous. CDR3 amino acids: CSARAFARNTEAFF. As DNA, the CDR3 is TGCAGTGCTAGAGCATTCGCACGCAACACTGAAGCTTTCTTT.